The subject of this entry is one TCR beta chain. In the original workflow: Amplification with reference gene primers provided the estimates of nucleated cell counts. Assay used: immunoSEQ multiplex PCR; TCRdb lists only in-frame clones, some missing. From that table come the V and J calls and clone size; the DNA was used to work out D and trimming. The data contain 240,000 or so clones, approximately 86% of them seen just once; the ten biggest clones take up less than 4%. The data derive from a study of blood T cell repertoires in COVID-19. Across the whole study: Donors in the United States, Italy and Spain gave samples during acute or convalescent COVID-19. In each case, the material was cDNA or gDNA derived from T cells, B-cell-depleted T cells, or PBMCs.

Trimming cost V 1 base and J 3 bases, with 7 bases left between them. The CDR3 totals 13 residues. Germline loops: CDR1 MRHNA, CDR2 SNTAGT. This sequence originates from a young woman who had recovered from COVID-19. The chain employs TRBV6-4 and TRBJ2-7, with a weak D call TRBD2 (5 bases). The sample taken for sequencing was peripheral blood. The CDR3 nucleotides are TGTGCCAGCAGTGACTTGGGAGACTACGAGCAGTACTTC. Residues: CASSDLGDYEQYF.